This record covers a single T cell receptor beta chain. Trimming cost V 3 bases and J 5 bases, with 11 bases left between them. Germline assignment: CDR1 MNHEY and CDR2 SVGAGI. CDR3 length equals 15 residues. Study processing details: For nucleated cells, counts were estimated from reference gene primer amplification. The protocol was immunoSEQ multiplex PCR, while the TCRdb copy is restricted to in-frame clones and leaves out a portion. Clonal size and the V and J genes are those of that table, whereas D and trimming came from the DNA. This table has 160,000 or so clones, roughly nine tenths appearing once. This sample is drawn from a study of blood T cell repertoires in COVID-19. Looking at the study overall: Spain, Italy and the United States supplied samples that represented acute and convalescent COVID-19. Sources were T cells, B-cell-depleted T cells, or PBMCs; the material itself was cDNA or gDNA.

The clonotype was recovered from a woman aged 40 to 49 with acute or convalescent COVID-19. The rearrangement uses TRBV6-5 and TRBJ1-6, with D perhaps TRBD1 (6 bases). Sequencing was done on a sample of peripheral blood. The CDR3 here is CASSYWQGNNSPLHF. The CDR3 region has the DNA TGTGCCAGCAGTTATTGGCAGGGGAATAATTCACCCCTCCACTTT.